This TCR beta chain was identified during a study of T cells in Graves' hyperthyroidism and ophthalmopathy. Overall study context: Before any treatment, at initial diagnosis, peripheral blood was collected.

Amplified TCR beta CDR3 regions came from RNA transcripts. The HTBI primer set was used in a first-round RT-PCR of the TCR CDR3. Using its own MiXCR run on the multiplex PCR reads, TCRdb lists one record per CDR3 protein. The sample contains about 250,000 distinct CDR3 sequences, about 24% of which appear only once. Remarks on this clonotype: Its antigen is currently unknown.

Diagnosing involved the use of clinical symptoms, serum thyroxine and TRAb, thyroid ultrasound and orbital computed tomography. Study-level results: Ophthalmopathy got predicted by the model a median approximately six months before its onset. Ophthalmopathy stood apart from stable hyperthyroidism in a 13 V-J model.

Germline-derived CDR1 and CDR2 are MNHEY and SMNVEV (reference sequence). The V gene lost 5 bases and the J gene lost 7 bases, with 15 bases spanning the gap. This CDR3 is 14 amino acids long. The receptor's source is a woman aged 40 to 50 with Graves' ophthalmopathy. The J gene is TRBJ1-5, the V gene TRBV27, with D uncertain. Sequenced: blood. The CDR3 sequence: CASSPASGRQPQHF. The CDR3 DNA is TGTGCCAGCAGTCCCGCATCCGGCAGGCAGCCCCAGCATTTT.